The T cell receptor beta chain under discussion was sequenced for a study of T cells after yellow fever vaccination. The germline V gene encodes CDR1 KGHSH and CDR2 LQKENI. CDR3 length equals 12 residues. The V and J ends lost 6 bases and 9 bases respectively, with 12 bases between them. This clonotype was observed at least ten times. Its antigen is unidentified. The study, taken as a whole, reports: A weaker secondary response peaked on day 5, the primary on day 15.

Via MiXCR, TCRdb re-called the 5' RACE reads, giving one row per CDR3 protein. In the table there are roughly 150,000 distinct CDR3 sequences, 7.7% of which are singletons. The TCR was taken from a man aged 25-45 years who received the YFV17D yellow fever vaccine. The chain uses TRBV18 and TRBJ2-1; D is ambiguous. The specimen was CD4+ T cells sorted from PBMCs, collected 5 days after the yellow fever booster vaccination. The CDR3 nucleotides are TGTGCCAGCTCCCGAATGGGTAGTGAGCAGTTCTTC. It encodes CASSRMGSEQFF. Full variable domain (missing parts from reference TRBV18 and TRBJ2-1): NAGVMQNPRHLVRRRGQEARLRCSPMKGHSHVYWYRQLPEEGLKFMVYLQKENIIDESGMPKERFSAEFPKEGPSILRIQQVVRGDSAAYFCASSRMGSEQFFGPGTRLTVL.